The clone carrying this T cell receptor (beta chain) was recorded once. They ran version v3.0 of the immunoSEQ assay at survey level. This table comes from immunoSEQ multiplex PCR, and its TCRdb copy is limited to in-frame clones, with some not included. The sample includes fewer than 40,000 clones, 60% to 85% of them seen just once. CDR1 and CDR2 (germline): SGHTA, FQGNSA. V shed 0 bases, J shed 3 bases, and the junction held 6 bases outside the gene matches. The CDR3 runs to 16 residues. The sample is drawn from a study of long-term antiretroviral therapy in people with HIV. Participants with HIV, all of them, were treated in the United States.

The source is a woman aged 45 to 65 with HIV. Specimen: unsorted PBMCs, collected 3.1 years after starting antiretroviral therapy. The chain carries TRBV7-2 and TRBJ2-5; 8 nucleotides match TRBD2. For the CDR3, the DNA is TGTGCCAGCAGCTTAGCGACGACTAGCGTGGAAGAGACCCAGTACTTC. Its translation: CASSLATTSVEETQYF.